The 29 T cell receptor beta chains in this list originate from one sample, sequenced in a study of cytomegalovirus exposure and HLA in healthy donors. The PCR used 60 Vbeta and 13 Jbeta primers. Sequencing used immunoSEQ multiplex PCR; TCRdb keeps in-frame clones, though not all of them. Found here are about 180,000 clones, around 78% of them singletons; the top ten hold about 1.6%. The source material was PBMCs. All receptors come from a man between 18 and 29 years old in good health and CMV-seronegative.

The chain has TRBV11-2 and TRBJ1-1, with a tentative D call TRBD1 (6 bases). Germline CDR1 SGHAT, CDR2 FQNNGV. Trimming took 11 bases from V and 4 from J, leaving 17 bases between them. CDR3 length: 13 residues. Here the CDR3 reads CAGTKRGGTEAFF. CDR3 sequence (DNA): TGTGCCGGCACTAAGAGGGGGGGCACTGAAGCTTTCTTT.

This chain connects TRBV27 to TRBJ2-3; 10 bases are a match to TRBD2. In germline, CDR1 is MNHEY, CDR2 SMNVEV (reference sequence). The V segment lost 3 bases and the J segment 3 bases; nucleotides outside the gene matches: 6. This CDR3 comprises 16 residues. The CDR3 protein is CASSFGAGGPTDTQYF. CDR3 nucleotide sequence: TGTGCCAGCAGTTTTGGAGCGGGAGGGCCTACAGATACGCAGTATTTT.

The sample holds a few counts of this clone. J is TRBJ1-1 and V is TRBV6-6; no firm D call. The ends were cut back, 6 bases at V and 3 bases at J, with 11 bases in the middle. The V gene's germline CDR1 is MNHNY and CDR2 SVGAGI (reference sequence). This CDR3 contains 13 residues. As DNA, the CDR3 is TGTGCCAGCAGCCCCGCCCTAGACACTGAAGCTTTCTTT. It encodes CASSPALDTEAFF.

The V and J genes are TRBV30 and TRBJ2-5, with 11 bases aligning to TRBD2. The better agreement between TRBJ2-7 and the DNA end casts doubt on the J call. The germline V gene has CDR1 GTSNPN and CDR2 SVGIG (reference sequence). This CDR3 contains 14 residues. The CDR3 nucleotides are TGTGCCTGGAGCCTAGCGGGAGGAACCTACGAGCAGTACTTC. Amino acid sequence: CAWSLAGGTYEQYF.

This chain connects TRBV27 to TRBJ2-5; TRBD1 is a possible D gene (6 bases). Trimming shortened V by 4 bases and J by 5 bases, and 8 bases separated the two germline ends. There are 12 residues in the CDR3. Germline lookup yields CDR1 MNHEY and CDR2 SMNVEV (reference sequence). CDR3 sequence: CASSSRGETQYF. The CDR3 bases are TGTGCCAGCAGTTCCAGGGGTGAGACCCAGTACTTC.

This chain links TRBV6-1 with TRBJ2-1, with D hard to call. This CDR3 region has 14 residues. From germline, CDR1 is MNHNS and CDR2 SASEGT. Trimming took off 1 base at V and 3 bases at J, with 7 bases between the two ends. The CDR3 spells CASSEVVGYNEQFF. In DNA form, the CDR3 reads TGTGCCAGCAGTGAAGTAGTCGGCTACAATGAGCAGTTCTTC.

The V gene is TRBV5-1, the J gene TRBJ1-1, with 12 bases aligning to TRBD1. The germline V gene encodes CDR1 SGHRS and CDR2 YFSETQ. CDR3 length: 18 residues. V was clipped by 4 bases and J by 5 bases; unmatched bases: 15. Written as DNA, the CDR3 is TGCGCCAGCAGCCCGGGTTGGGGACAGGGGGCGCGTGGGACTGAAGCTTTCTTT. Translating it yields CASSPGWGQGARGTEAFF.

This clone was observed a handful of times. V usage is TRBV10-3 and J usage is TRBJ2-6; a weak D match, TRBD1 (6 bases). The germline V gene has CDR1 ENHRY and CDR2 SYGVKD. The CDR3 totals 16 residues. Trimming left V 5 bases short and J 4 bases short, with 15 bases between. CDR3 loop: CAISWYQGSGANVLTF. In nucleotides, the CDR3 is TGTGCCATCAGTTGGTATCAGGGGTCAGGGGCCAACGTCCTGACTTTC.

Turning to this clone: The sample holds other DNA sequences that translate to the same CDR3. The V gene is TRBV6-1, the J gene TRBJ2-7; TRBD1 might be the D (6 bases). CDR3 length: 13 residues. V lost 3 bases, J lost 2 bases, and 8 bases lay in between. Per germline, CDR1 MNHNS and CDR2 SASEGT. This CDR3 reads CASSDRGTYEQYF. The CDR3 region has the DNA TGTGCCAGCAGTGACAGGGGAACCTACGAGCAGTACTTC.

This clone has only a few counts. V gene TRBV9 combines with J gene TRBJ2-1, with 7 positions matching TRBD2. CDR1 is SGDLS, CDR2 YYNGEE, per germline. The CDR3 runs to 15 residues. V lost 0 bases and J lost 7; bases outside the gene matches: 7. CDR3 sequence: CASSVGTIGGNEQFF. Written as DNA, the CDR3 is TGTGCCAGCAGCGTAGGGACAATCGGGGGGAATGAGCAGTTCTTC. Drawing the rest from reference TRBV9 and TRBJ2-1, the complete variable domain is DSGVTQTPKHLITATGQRVTLRCSPRSGDLSVYWYQQSLDQGLQFLIQYYNGEERAKGNILERFSAQQFPDLHSELNLSSLELGDSALYFCASSVGTIGGNEQFFGPGTRLTVL.

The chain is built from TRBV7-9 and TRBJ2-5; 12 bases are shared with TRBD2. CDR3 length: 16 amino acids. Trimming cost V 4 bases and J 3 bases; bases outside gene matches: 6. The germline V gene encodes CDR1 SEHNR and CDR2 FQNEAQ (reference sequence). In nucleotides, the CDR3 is TGTGCCAGCAGCTCGTTGACTAGCGGGAGCAAAGAGACCCAGTACTTC. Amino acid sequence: CASSSLTSGSKETQYF.

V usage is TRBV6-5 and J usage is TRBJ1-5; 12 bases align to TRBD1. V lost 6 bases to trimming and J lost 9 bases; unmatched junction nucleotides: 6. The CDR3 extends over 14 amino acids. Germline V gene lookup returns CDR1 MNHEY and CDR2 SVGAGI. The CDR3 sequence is CASRGTGGQSPQHF. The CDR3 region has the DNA TGTGCCAGCAGGGGGACAGGGGGCCAGTCGCCCCAGCATTTT.

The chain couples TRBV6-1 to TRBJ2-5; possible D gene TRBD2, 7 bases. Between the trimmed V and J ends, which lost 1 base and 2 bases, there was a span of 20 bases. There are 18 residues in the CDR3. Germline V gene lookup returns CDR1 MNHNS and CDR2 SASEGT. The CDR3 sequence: CASSEEVWGGPSQETQYF. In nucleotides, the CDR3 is TGTGCCAGCAGTGAAGAAGTATGGGGGGGGCCCTCTCAAGAGACCCAGTACTTC.

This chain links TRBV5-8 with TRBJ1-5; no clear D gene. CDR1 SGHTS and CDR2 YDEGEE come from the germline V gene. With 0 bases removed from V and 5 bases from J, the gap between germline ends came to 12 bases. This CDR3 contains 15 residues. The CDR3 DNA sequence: TGTGCCAGCAGCTTGGGGGCCAGGAAAGATCAGCCCCAGCATTTT. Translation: CASSLGARKDQPQHF.

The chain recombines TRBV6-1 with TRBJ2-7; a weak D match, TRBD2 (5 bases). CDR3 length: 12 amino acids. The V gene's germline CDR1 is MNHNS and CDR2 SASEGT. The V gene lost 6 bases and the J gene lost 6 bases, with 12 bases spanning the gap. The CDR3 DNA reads TGTGCCAGCAGCGCGGGTCGGGCCGAGCAGTACTTC. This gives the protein CASSAGRAEQYF.

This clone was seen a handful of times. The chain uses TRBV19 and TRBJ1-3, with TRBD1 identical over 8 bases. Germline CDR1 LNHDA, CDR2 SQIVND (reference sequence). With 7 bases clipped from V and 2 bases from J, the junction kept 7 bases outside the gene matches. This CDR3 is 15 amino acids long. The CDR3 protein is CASTLTGVAGNTIYF. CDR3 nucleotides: TGTGCCAGTACCCTGACAGGGGTGGCTGGAAACACCATATATTTT. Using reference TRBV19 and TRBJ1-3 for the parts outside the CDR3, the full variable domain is DGGITQSPKYLFRKEGQNVTLSCEQNLNHDAMYWYRQDPGQGLRLIYYSQIVNDFQKGDIAEGYSVSREKKESFPLTVTSAQKNPTAFYLCASTLTGVAGNTIYFGEGSWLTVV.

CDR3 sequence: CAWRARGGKVAEAFF. CDR3 sequence (DNA): TGTGCCTGGAGGGCCAGGGGTGGGAAAGTCGCTGAAGCTTTCTTT. This chain joins TRBV30 and TRBJ1-1; possibly TRBD1 for D (6 bases). The CDR3 sequence is 15 residues long. Trimming left V 3 bases short and J 6 bases short, with 20 bases between. Germline V lookup: CDR1 GTSNPN, CDR2 SVGIG (reference sequence).

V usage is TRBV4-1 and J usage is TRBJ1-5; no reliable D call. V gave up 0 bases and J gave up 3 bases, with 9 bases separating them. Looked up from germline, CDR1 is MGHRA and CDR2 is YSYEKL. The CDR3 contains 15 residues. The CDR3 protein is CASSQEQVYNQPQHF. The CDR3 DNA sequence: TGCGCCAGCAGCCAAGAGCAGGTATACAATCAGCCCCAGCATTTT.

CDR3 nucleotides: TGTGCCAGCAGTCCCTACACAGGGAGCTCCTACAATGAGCAGTTCTTC. It translates to CASSPYTGSSYNEQFF. The chain joins TRBV28 to TRBJ2-1; weak D call: TRBD1 (6 bases). CDR1 and CDR2 from the germline V gene are MDHEN and SYDVKM. Trimming shortened V by 5 bases and J by 0 bases, and 14 bases separated the two germline ends. The CDR3 is 16 amino acids.

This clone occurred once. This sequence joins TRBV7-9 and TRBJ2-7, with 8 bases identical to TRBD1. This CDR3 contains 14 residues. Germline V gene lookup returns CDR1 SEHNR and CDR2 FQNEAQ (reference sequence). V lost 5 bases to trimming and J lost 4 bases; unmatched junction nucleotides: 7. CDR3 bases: TGTGCCAGCAGCACCGGACAGGGTGGGTACGAGCAGTACTTC. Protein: CASSTGQGGYEQYF.

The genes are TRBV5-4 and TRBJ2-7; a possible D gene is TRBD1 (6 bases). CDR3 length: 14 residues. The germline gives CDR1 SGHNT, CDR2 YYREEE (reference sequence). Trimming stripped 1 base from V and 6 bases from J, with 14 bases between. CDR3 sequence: CASSLRGFRVEQYF. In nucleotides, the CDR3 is TGTGCCAGCAGCTTGAGGGGGTTTAGAGTCGAGCAGTACTTC.

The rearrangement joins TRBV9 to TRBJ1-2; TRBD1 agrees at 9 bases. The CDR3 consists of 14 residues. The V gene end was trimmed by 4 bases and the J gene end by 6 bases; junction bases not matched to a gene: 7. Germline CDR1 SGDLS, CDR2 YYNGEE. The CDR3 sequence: CASSWGTGNDGYTF. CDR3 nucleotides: TGTGCCAGCAGCTGGGGGACAGGGAACGATGGCTACACCTTC.

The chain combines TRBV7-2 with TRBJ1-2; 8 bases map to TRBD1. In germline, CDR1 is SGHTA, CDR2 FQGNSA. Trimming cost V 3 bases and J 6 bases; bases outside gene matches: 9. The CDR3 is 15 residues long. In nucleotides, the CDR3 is TGTGCCAGCAGCTTCACAGGGGGAATTCTGGATGGCTACACCTTC. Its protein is CASSFTGGILDGYTF.

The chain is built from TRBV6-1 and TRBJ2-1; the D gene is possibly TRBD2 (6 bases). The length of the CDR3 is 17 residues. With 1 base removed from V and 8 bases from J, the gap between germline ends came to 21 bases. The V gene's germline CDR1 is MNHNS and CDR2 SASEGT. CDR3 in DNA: TGTGCCAGCAGTGAAGGTACGGGAGCGGGTAGTCGGCATGAGCAGTTCTTC. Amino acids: CASSEGTGAGSRHEQFF.

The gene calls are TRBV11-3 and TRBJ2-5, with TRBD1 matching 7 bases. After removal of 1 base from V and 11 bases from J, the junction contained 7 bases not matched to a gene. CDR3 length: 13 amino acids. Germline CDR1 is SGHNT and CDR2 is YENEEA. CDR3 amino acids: CASSLVATGKQYF. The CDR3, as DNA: TGTGCCAGCAGCTTAGTGGCGACAGGGAAGCAGTACTTC.

The CDR3 nucleotides are TGTGCCAGCAGCTTGGCGGGGATTGAAAAACTGTTTTTT. The encoded protein is CASSLAGIEKLFF. The chain combines TRBV5-4 with TRBJ1-4; unclear D gene. V gave up 0 bases and J gave up 7 bases, with 7 bases separating them. CDR3 length equals 13 residues. Germline-derived CDR1 and CDR2 are SGHNT and YYREEE (reference sequence).

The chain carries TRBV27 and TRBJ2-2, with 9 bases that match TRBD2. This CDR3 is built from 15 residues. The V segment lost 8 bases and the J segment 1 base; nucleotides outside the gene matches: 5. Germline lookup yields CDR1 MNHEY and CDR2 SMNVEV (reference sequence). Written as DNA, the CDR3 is TGTGCCAGCCCCTCTAGCGGGGAGAACACCGGGGAGCTGTTTTTT. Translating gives CASPSSGENTGELFF.

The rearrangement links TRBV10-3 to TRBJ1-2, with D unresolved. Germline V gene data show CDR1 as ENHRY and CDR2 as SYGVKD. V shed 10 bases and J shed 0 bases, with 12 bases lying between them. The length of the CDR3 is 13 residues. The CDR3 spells CATLQPPNYGYTF. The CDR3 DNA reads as TGTGCCACCCTACAGCCCCCTAACTATGGCTACACCTTC.

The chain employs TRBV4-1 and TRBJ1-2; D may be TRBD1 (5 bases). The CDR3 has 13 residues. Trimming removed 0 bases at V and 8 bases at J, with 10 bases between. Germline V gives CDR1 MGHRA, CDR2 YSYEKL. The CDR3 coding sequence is TGCGCCAGCAGCCAAGAGGGGCGATGGGGCTACACCTTC. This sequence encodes CASSQEGRWGYTF.